This section outlines one T cell receptor beta chain sequence together with its context. Antigen unknown. Naive CD8+ T cells had a CD45RO-CCR7+CD27+CD95- phenotype. This entry is derived from a study of CXCR3-negative and CXCR3-positive naive CD8 T cells. The authors made the TRB cDNA libraries by 5' RACE using UMI labels. TCRdb reprocessed the 5' RACE reads; each CDR3 protein has one entry and no DNA is given. This sample's table has 65,000 to 75,000 distinct CDR3 sequences. Study conclusions and caveats: Similar TRBV-TRBJ usage characterized naive CXCR3-negative and CXCR3-positive cells; memory cells differed.

Germline V gene lookup returns CDR1 WSHSY and CDR2 SAAADI. The CDR3 has 15 residues. The chain uses TRBV10-2 and TRBJ2-1; lacking DNA, the TRBD1 call made by TCRdb goes unchecked. The TCR sequence derives from a human donor in good health. Some clones in this sample may be carry-over from other donors' samples. Sequencing used naive CXCR3- CD8+ T cells from blood. Subset described: CD45RO-CCR7+CD27+CD95- naive CD8+ T cells lacking CXCR3 (TNR3-). CDR3: CASSESSLPGNQQFF.